The TCR beta chain described here comes from a study of lymphopenia after photon versus proton radiotherapy. Generated by immunoSEQ multiplex PCR, the TCRdb table keeps only in-frame clones and is missing some. This table holds 160,000 or so clones, 70% to 90% found once. Study-level results: Proton therapy kept repertoires fairly stable, unlike photons, which gained effector/memory cells. In patients who died, overall survival fell as post-nadir TCR diversity dropped more. Authors raise, but do not show, better survival with proton therapy. Post-nadir diversity loss with photons came from oligoclonal expansion, particularly CD8+ Temra cells.

There are 15 residues in the CDR3. Germline CDR1 SGHTA, CDR2 FQGNSA. The V gene lost 1 base and the J gene lost 0 bases, with 10 bases spanning the gap. About this clone: Its antigen is still unknown.

This sample comprised peripheral blood, obtained from a patient treated with photon-based radiotherapy. This chain uses TRBV7-2 with TRBJ2-7; D possibly corresponds to TRBD2 (5 bases). This sequence originates from a man aged 50-59 years with gastric cancer. CDR3 protein: CASSLVATTSYEQYF. The CDR3 DNA sequence: TGTGCCAGCAGCTTAGTGGCGACTACCTCCTACGAGCAGTACTTC. Complete variable domain (other parts from reference TRBV7-2 and TRBJ2-7): GAGVSQSPSNKVTEKGKDVELRCDPISGHTALYWYRQSLGQGLEFLIYFQGNSAPDKSGLPSDRFSAERTGGSVSTLTIQRTQQEDSAVYLCASSLVATTSYEQYFGPGTRLTVT.